This TCR beta chain derives from a study of T cell responses to AZD1222 COVID-19 vaccine. The study, taken as a whole, reports: White British ancestry dominated among donors, who included more females, and clonal diversity was possibly underestimated.

A remark on this clone: Its target is not known.

The germline V gene encodes CDR1 SQVTM and CDR2 ANQGSEA. CDR3 length: 15 amino acids. The V end was cut by 7 bases, the J end by 1 base, with 19 bases between. Libraries were prepared by immunoSEQ multiplex PCR; TCRdb keeps only in-frame clonotypes and omits some of them. The sample has 100,000 or so clones, over 75% seen once; the top ten hold approximately 17%. The sequence derives from an adult in good health. The material sequenced was peripheral blood, taken on day 0 of AZD1222 vaccination. The chain uses TRBV29-1 and TRBJ1-1, with unresolved D. This CDR3 is CSGSTQSYGNTEAFF. The CDR3 DNA follows: TGCAGCGGCTCAACTCAAAGCTATGGGAACACTGAAGCTTTCTTT.